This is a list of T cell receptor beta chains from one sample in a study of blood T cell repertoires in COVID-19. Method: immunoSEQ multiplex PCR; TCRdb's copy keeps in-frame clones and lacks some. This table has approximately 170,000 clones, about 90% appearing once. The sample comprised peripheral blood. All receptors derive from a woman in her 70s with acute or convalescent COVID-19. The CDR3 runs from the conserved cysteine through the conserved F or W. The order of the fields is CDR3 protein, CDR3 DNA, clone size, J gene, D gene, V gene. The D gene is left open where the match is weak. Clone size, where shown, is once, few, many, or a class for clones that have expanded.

CASRGVSNNEQFF	TGTGCCAGCAGGGGCGTAAGTAACAATGAGCAGTTCTTC	-	TRBJ2-1	-	TRBV28
CASSRGTSGRSSYNEQFF	TGCGCCAGCAGCCGAGGAACTAGCGGGCGTAGCTCCTACAATGAGCAGTTCTTC	-	TRBJ2-1	TRBD2	TRBV4-3
CSAIRQPEAFF	TGCAGTGCCATCCGACAGCCTGAAGCTTTCTTT	-	TRBJ1-1	-	TRBV20-1
CASSLGPGQSDVAQHF	TGCGCCAGCAGCTTGGGTCCCGGACAGTCGGACGTAGCCCAGCATTTT	-	TRBJ1-5	-	TRBV5-1
CASSLFRQDTEAFF	TGCGCCAGCAGCTTGTTTAGACAAGACACTGAAGCTTTCTTT	-	TRBJ1-1	-	TRBV5-1
CASSSGRTQAFF	TGTGCCAGCAGTTCCGGGAGGACGCAAGCTTTCTTT	few	TRBJ1-1	-	TRBV7-9
CASSFPTGGRMGNTIYF	TGTGCCAGCAGTTTTCCGACAGGGGGTCGAATGGGAAACACCATATATTTT	-	TRBJ1-3	TRBD1	TRBV28
CASSHRDRVGEKLFF	TGTGCCAGCAGCCACCGGGACAGGGTAGGAGAAAAACTGTTTTTT	-	TRBJ1-4	TRBD1	TRBV14
CASRRTGPGNTEAFF	TGTGCCAGCCGGAGGACCGGGCCGGGGAACACTGAAGCTTTCTTT	-	TRBJ1-1	-	TRBV2
CASSVRSDAYGYTF	TGTGCCAGCAGCGTTAGGAGCGACGCCTATGGCTACACCTTC	-	TRBJ1-2	-	TRBV9
CASSYPSLGAGGPYNEQFF	TGTGCCAGCAGTTACCCGTCCCTAGGTGCGGGGGGGCCTTACAATGAGCAGTTCTTC	-	TRBJ2-1	TRBD2	TRBV6-2/TRBV6-3
CASTYVPGNEQYF	TGTGCCAGCACTTATGTCCCCGGGAACGAGCAGTACTTC	-	TRBJ2-7	-	TRBV12-3/TRBV12-4
CASSQRRDYGYTF	TGTGCCAGCAGCCAGCGGAGGGACTATGGCTACACCTTC	-	TRBJ1-2	-	TRBV3-1/TRBV3-2
CASSVPGASEKLFF	TGTGCCAGCAGCGTTCCAGGGGCTAGTGAAAAACTGTTTTTT	-	TRBJ1-4	-	TRBV9
CAWSFSGEKLFF	TGTGCCTGGAGTTTCTCGGGGGAAAAACTGTTTTTT	-	TRBJ1-4	-	TRBV30
CASRQGIKNIQYF	TGTGCCAGCAGACAGGGTATCAAAAACATTCAGTACTTC	-	TRBJ2-4	-	TRBV28
CASSLAGGDTQYF	TGTGCCAGCAGCTTAGCGGGAGGAGATACGCAGTATTTT	-	TRBJ2-3	TRBD2	TRBV11-3
CASSQGVAAQETQYF	TGTGCCAGCAGCCAAGGGGTAGCGGCGCAAGAGACCCAGTACTTC	-	TRBJ2-5	-	TRBV14
CASSLRDRVSNQPQHF	TGCGCCAGCAGCTTGCGGGACAGGGTTAGCAATCAGCCCCAGCATTTT	-	TRBJ1-5	TRBD1	TRBV5-1
CASPRGSGQTINSPLHF	TGTGCCAGCCCGCGGGGGTCCGGACAGACGATTAATTCACCCCTCCACTTT	-	TRBJ1-6	-	TRBV5-8
CASSLDGLGFDTEAFF	TGTGCCAGCAGTCTGGACGGACTGGGCTTCGATACTGAAGCTTTCTTT	few	TRBJ1-1	-	TRBV27
CASSSRVLSEQYF	TGTGCCAGCAGTTCCCGGGTTCTGAGCGAGCAGTACTTC	-	TRBJ2-7	-	TRBV6-2/TRBV6-3
CASSGGASGREAYNEQFF	TGTGCCAGCAGTGGTGGGGCTAGCGGGAGGGAAGCCTACAATGAGCAGTTCTTC	-	TRBJ2-1	TRBD2	TRBV5-6
CASSMQETGELFF	TGTGCCAGTAGTATGCAGGAAACCGGGGAGCTGTTTTTT	once	TRBJ2-2	-	TRBV19
CASQGQGGTGELFF	TGTGCCAGTCAAGGACAGGGTGGTACCGGGGAGCTGTTTTTT	-	TRBJ2-2	TRBD1	TRBV9
CASSLRQGVDSPLHF	TGCGCCAGCAGCTTACGACAGGGTGTGGATTCACCCCTCCACTTT	-	TRBJ1-6	TRBD1	TRBV5-1
CSVEGGGATSYEQYF	TGCAGCGTTGAGGGGGGGGGAGCTACCTCCTACGAGCAGTACTTC	-	TRBJ2-7	TRBD2	TRBV29-1
CASSESRTRSYEQYF	TGTGCCAGCAGTGAATCCCGGACAAGAAGCTACGAGCAGTACTTC	few	TRBJ2-7	-	TRBV25-1
CSASFLDRNYGYTF	TGCAGCGCGTCATTTCTCGACAGGAACTATGGCTACACCTTC	-	TRBJ1-2	-	TRBV29-1
CASRDTGGTEAFF	TGTGCCAGCAGAGATACAGGGGGCACTGAAGCTTTCTTT	-	TRBJ1-1	TRBD1	TRBV6-5
CASSGGLANSPLHF	TGTGCCAGCAGCGGGGGGCTCGCTAATTCACCCCTCCACTTT	-	TRBJ1-6	-	TRBV9